Given below is one T cell receptor (beta chain) in context. No cognate antigen has been identified for it. No qualities accompany the bases; no much larger clone lies one base away. Library preparation used the immunoSEQ multiplex PCR assay. The immuneACCESS repertoire file appears here via TCRdb, limited to in-frame rearrangements. These files lack a portion of the clones; in checked studies, under half of the deficit traces to unresolved V genes, and the cause of the others is not known. The sample has about 84,000 clones on record, 84% of them singletons. The top ten clones comprise approximately 10% of the sample. The data stem from a study of control samples from healthy donors and cancer patients (TCRdb year 2020). CDR1 and CDR2, per the germline V gene, are SGHTS and YDEGEE. From the cysteine through the phenylalanine, the CDR3 covers 16 amino acids. CDR3 DNA is the only sequence kept; it has 48 bases, read in frame from the first base. V gives up 0 bases and J gives up 3 bases, and the segment between their germline ends measures 14 bases.

The sequenced material came from PBMCs. The receptor chain draws on TRBV5-8 and TRBJ2-3, and TRBD2 may be the D gene, going by 6 matching bases. The receptor was derived from a man in his 60s with head and neck cancer. DNA sequence: TGTGCCAGCAGCTTGGGGGGACTCTACAAGACAGATACGCAGTATTTT. The encoded protein is CASSLGGLYKTDTQYF.